This is a list of T cell receptor beta chains from one sample in a study of radiotherapy plus CTLA-4 blockade in lung cancer. The data were produced by immunoSEQ multiplex PCR, yet TCRdb's version contains in-frame clones alone and is incomplete. This sample yields about 72,000 clones, of which over 80% are seen a single time; approximately 4.1% belongs to the top ten. The source material was peripheral blood, sampled from a patient treated with radiotherapy plus ipilimumab. Source of these receptors: a human donor with non-small cell lung cancer who had a partial response to radiotherapy plus ipilimumab. Both conserved end residues are part of each CDR3. The D gene is left open where the match is weak. Clone size, where shown, is once, few, many, or a class for clones that have expanded.

d_call	j_call	clone_size	v_call	cdr3_aa	cdr3_nt
NA	TRBJ2-5	NA	TRBV4-1	CASSQPGTTRGSQETQYF	TGCGCCAGCAGCCAACCCGGGACCACAAGGGGGTCCCAAGAGACCCAGTACTTC
TRBD2	TRBJ2-1	NA	TRBV28	CASSSVAGGGYNEQFF	TGTGCCAGCAGTTCTGTAGCGGGAGGGGGATACAATGAGCAGTTCTTC
NA	TRBJ2-3	NA	TRBV7-2	CASSSFTDTQYF	TGTGCCAGCAGCTCCTTCACAGATACGCAGTATTTT
NA	TRBJ2-2	few	TRBV6-5	CASSSTGRDGELFF	TGTGCCAGCAGTTCCACAGGGAGGGACGGGGAGCTGTTTTTT
NA	TRBJ2-1	NA	TRBV29-1	CSARWQGFPPYNEQFF	TGCAGCGCCCGGTGGCAGGGCTTCCCACCCTACAATGAGCAGTTCTTC
NA	TRBJ2-1	few	TRBV7-3	CASSLKMSGGEQFF	TGTGCCAGCAGCTTAAAGATGAGTGGGGGGGAGCAGTTCTTC
TRBD1	TRBJ1-1	NA	TRBV19	CASSITGGPAFF	TGTGCCAGTAGTATAACAGGGGGGCCAGCTTTCTTT
TRBD1	TRBJ1-2	NA	TRBV28	CASGASLQGDYGYTF	TGTGCCAGCGGAGCCTCCCTCCAGGGGGACTATGGCTACACCTTC
TRBD1	TRBJ1-4	NA	TRBV2	CARQTGIGEKLFF	TGTGCCAGACAGACAGGGATTGGGGAAAAACTGTTTTTT
NA	TRBJ1-5	NA	TRBV6-6	CASTNGGRGQPQHF	TGTGCCAGCACGAACGGAGGCCGGGGTCAGCCCCAGCATTTT
NA	TRBJ2-2	NA	TRBV7-9	CASSLGQTYTGELFF	TGTGCCAGCAGCTTAGGACAGACCTACACCGGGGAGCTGTTTTTT
NA	TRBJ2-5	NA	TRBV7-9	CASSSPILQETQYF	TGTGCCAGCAGCTCCCCGATACTCCAAGAGACCCAGTACTTC
TRBD2	TRBJ2-7	few	TRBV5-4	CASSGGTRAYEQYF	TGTGCCAGCAGCGGCGGGACTAGAGCCTACGAGCAGTACTTC
NA	TRBJ1-2	NA	TRBV30	CAWTPQGYGYTF	TGTGCCTGGACCCCACAGGGCTATGGCTACACCTTC
TRBD1	TRBJ1-2	NA	TRBV5-5	CASRGHTGGGTF	TGTGCCAGCAGGGGACATACAGGGGGCGGCACCTTC
NA	TRBJ2-3	NA	TRBV5-1	CASSLAAVTDTQYF	TGCGCCAGCAGCTTGGCCGCAGTCACAGATACGCAGTATTTT
TRBD1	TRBJ2-1	NA	TRBV19	CASSTDRGRGEQFF	TGTGCCAGTAGTACCGACAGGGGAAGGGGTGAGCAGTTCTTC
NA	TRBJ1-2	NA	TRBV4-1	CASSPEHLYGYTF	TGCGCCAGCAGCCCTGAGCACCTCTATGGCTACACCTTC
NA	TRBJ2-1	few	TRBV4-1	CASNRPGLNNHNEQFF	TGCGCCAGCAACCGCCCCGGACTCAACAACCACAATGAGCAGTTCTTC
TRBD2	TRBJ2-7	once	TRBV2	CASSEFQREGLRGEQYF	TGTGCCAGCAGTGAGTTCCAGCGGGAGGGCCTGCGGGGCGAGCAGTACTTC
TRBD1	TRBJ2-1	few	TRBV7-9	CASAGTGGNEQFF	TGTGCCAGCGCTGGGACAGGGGGCAATGAGCAGTTCTTC
TRBD2	TRBJ2-2	NA	TRBV19	CATSWREMSTGELFF	TGTGCCACCTCCTGGCGGGAGATGAGCACCGGGGAGCTGTTTTTT
NA	TRBJ1-1	NA	TRBV5-1	CASRRTVETEAFF	TGCGCCAGCCGAAGGACAGTAGAAACTGAAGCTTTCTTT
TRBD2	TRBJ2-5	once	TRBV18	CASSRPSGAYQETQYF	TGTGCCAGCTCACGGCCGAGCGGGGCTTATCAAGAGACCCAGTACTTC
TRBD1	TRBJ2-7	NA	TRBV27	CASSLSTGGYEQYF	TGTGCCAGCAGTTTATCGACAGGGGGGTACGAGCAGTACTTC
NA	TRBJ1-5	NA	TRBV5-1	CASSPGPNQPQHF	TGCGCCAGCAGCCCGGGTCCCAATCAGCCCCAGCATTTT
TRBD1	TRBJ1-2	NA	TRBV6-4	CASSSDRGYGYTF	TGTGCCAGCAGTTCGGACAGGGGCTATGGCTACACCTTC
NA	TRBJ2-3	NA	TRBV5-1	CASSLVLNTDTQYF	TGCGCCAGCAGCTTGGTACTCAACACAGATACGCAGTATTTT
NA	TRBJ2-5	NA	TRBV9	CASSVEGSSETQYF	TGTGCCAGCAGCGTAGAAGGTAGCAGCGAGACCCAGTACTTC
NA	TRBJ2-1	NA	TRBV29-1	CSVEARLTQSRFF	TGCAGCGTTGAAGCCCGGTTAACCCAATCGAGGTTCTTC
TRBD2	TRBJ2-7	NA	TRBV28	CASSLILAGGGYEQYF	TGTGCCAGCAGTTTAATACTAGCGGGAGGCGGGTACGAGCAGTACTTC
TRBD2	TRBJ2-5	once	TRBV19	CASSRREAGETQYF	TGTGCCAGTAGTCGGCGGGAGGCGGGGGAGACCCAGTACTTC
NA	TRBJ1-5	NA	TRBV7-8	CASSTGPPPQHF	TGTGCCAGCAGCACAGGGCCTCCGCCCCAGCATTTT
NA	TRBJ1-1	NA	TRBV28	CASSPVSGMNTEAFF	TGTGCCAGCAGTCCCGTGTCGGGGATGAACACTGAAGCTTTCTTT
NA	TRBJ1-1	NA	TRBV7-9	CASSLGRVNTEAFF	TGTGCCAGCAGCTTAGGCAGGGTGAACACTGAAGCTTTCTTT
TRBD2	TRBJ2-1	NA	TRBV19	CASTYMWEGNNEQFF	TGTGCCAGTACCTATATGTGGGAGGGGAACAATGAGCAGTTCTTC
NA	TRBJ1-5	NA	TRBV2	CASSAGVRQPQHF	TGTGCCAGCAGTGCCGGGGTGCGACAGCCCCAGCATTTT
NA	TRBJ2-3	NA	TRBV15	CATSRGDLASTDTQYF	TGTGCCACCAGCAGAGGGGACTTAGCGTCCACAGATACGCAGTATTTT
TRBD1	TRBJ1-2	medium-sized	TRBV28	CASSPPGTGDGYTF	TGTGCCAGCAGTCCTCCCGGGACAGGGGATGGCTACACCTTC
NA	TRBJ1-1	NA	TRBV6-1	CASSVHGTEAFF	TGTGCCAGCAGTGTACATGGCACTGAAGCTTTCTTT
TRBD1	TRBJ2-5	NA	TRBV5-1	CASSLQGARETQYF	TGCGCCAGCAGCTTACAGGGGGCTCGGGAGACCCAGTACTTC
NA	TRBJ1-1	NA	TRBV20-1	CSASGQVEAFF	TGCAGTGCTAGCGGCCAGGTTGAAGCTTTCTTT
NA	TRBJ1-5	few	TRBV18	CASSPRGAENYQPQHF	TGTGCCAGCTCACCACGGGGAGCGGAGAACTATCAGCCCCAGCATTTT
TRBD2	TRBJ2-7	NA	TRBV28	CASSLRSSGIYEQYF	TGTGCCAGCAGTTTGCGGTCTAGCGGGATCTACGAGCAGTACTTC
NA	TRBJ1-1	NA	TRBV30	CAWSSQGFGAFF	TGTGCCTGGAGTTCCCAAGGTTTCGGGGCTTTCTTT
TRBD1	TRBJ1-1	NA	TRBV28	CASSSNHRGLGTEAFF	TGTGCCAGCTCCTCAAACCACAGGGGGCTAGGCACTGAAGCTTTCTTT
TRBD1	TRBJ2-7	NA	TRBV10-2	CASSEDRGKDEQYF	TGCGCCAGCAGTGAAGACAGGGGGAAGGACGAGCAGTACTTC
TRBD2	TRBJ2-3	NA	TRBV4-1	CASSRRLAGGLGTDTQYF	TGCGCCAGCAGCCGCCGACTAGCGGGAGGGCTTGGCACAGATACGCAGTATTTT
NA	TRBJ1-1	NA	TRBV7-9	CASSLVGAIEAFF	TGTGCCAGCAGCTTAGTAGGGGCCATTGAAGCTTTCTTT
TRBD2	TRBJ2-1	NA	TRBV11-3	CASSLSTSGSWYNEQFF	TGTGCCAGCAGCTTAAGCACTAGCGGGAGCTGGTACAATGAGCAGTTCTTC
TRBD1	TRBJ2-3	NA	TRBV28	CASSHDRVPDTQYF	TGTGCCAGCAGCCACGACAGGGTCCCAGATACGCAGTATTTT